This TCR beta chain was profiled in a study of cytomegalovirus exposure and HLA in healthy donors. General observations from the study: Productive status was seen about 90% or about 30% of the time for most TCR beta V segments in an earlier analysis.

Points on this clone: Its antigen remains unknown. The junction departs from the called germline gene at one end, perhaps through a read error.

The length of the CDR3 is 12 residues. Per the germline V gene, CDR1 is SGHNT and CDR2 is YYREEE (reference sequence). The PCR was carried out with 60 Vbeta primers and 13 Jbeta primers. Data came from immunoSEQ multiplex PCR; TCRdb stores just in-frame clones and leaves some out. The sample totals under 200,000 clones. The chain has TRBV5-4 and TRBJ1-2; 7 nucleotides match TRBD1. The sample was PBMCs. The TCR originated in a woman aged 18-29 years in good health and CMV-seropositive. CDR3 nucleotide sequence: TGTGCCAGCAGTTCAAAAGTTGGGACAGCCTGCTTC. Translation: CASSSKVGTACF.